These 25 T cell receptor beta chains were sequenced from one sample in a study of cytomegalovirus exposure and HLA in healthy donors. Primers included in the PCR were 60 Vbeta and 13 Jbeta primers. This table comes from immunoSEQ multiplex PCR, and its TCRdb copy is limited to in-frame clones, with some not included. The sample lists about 120,000 clones, 81% occurring once. Sequenced input: PBMCs. All receptors come from a woman in her thirties or forties in good health and CMV-seronegative.

The rearrangement uses TRBV5-1 and TRBJ2-5, with TRBD2 as a possible D gene (6 bases). This CDR3 comprises 12 residues. Germline CDR1 and CDR2: SGHRS and YFSETQ. The V gene lost 5 bases and the J gene lost 3 bases, with 8 bases spanning the gap. The CDR3 loop reads CASSGGKETQYF. The DNA for the CDR3 is TGCGCCAGCAGTGGGGGGAAAGAGACCCAGTACTTC. The variable domain in full, with the rest retrieved from reference TRBV5-1 and TRBJ2-5, is KAGVTQTPRYLIKTRGQQVTLSCSPISGHRSVSWYQQTPGQGLQFLFEYFSETQRNKGNFPGRFSGRQFSNSRSEMNVSTLELGDSALYLCASSGGKETQYFGPGTRLLVL.

The chain employs TRBV6-1 and TRBJ1-4; D gene ambiguous. CDR1 and CDR2 (germline): MNHNS, SASEGT. Trimming removed 0 bases at V and 6 bases at J, with 11 bases between. CDR3 length: 15 amino acids. CDR3 sequence: CASSEAAGTDEKLFF. Here the CDR3 DNA reads TGTGCCAGCAGTGAAGCGGCAGGCACGGATGAAAAACTGTTTTTT.

The table lists this clone with a count of one. The chain is built from TRBV7-9 and TRBJ2-3, with 7 bases identical to TRBD1. The CDR3 is 17 amino acids. After removal of 5 bases from V and 4 bases from J, the junction contained 15 bases not matched to a gene. Germline-derived CDR1 and CDR2 are SEHNR and FQNEAQ (reference sequence). CDR3 coding DNA: TGTGCCAGCAGCGAGCCACGGGACAGTTTGACATCAGATACGCAGTATTTT. As protein: CASSEPRDSLTSDTQYF. Full variable domain (outside the CDR3, taken from reference TRBV7-9 and TRBJ2-3): DTGVSQNPRHKITKRGQNVTFRCDPISEHNRLYWYRQTLGQGPEFLTYFQNEAQLEKSRLLSDRFSAERPKGSFSTLEIQRTEQGDSAMYLCASSEPRDSLTSDTQYFGPGTRLTVL.

This chain joins TRBV7-2 and TRBJ2-4; D ambiguous. Germline V gene data show CDR1 as SGHTA and CDR2 as FQGNSA. The V end lost 3 bases, the J end lost 1 base, and 7 bases lay between the germline ends. CDR3 length: 14 residues. CDR3 in amino acids: CASSFAGAKNIQYF. DNA for the CDR3: TGTGCCAGCAGCTTTGCCGGGGCCAAAAACATTCAGTACTTC. The variable domain in full, with the rest retrieved from reference TRBV7-2 and TRBJ2-4, is GAGVSQSPSNKVTEKGKDVELRCDPISGHTALYWYRQSLGQGLEFLIYFQGNSAPDKSGLPSDRFSAERTGGSVSTLTIQRTQQEDSAVYLCASSFAGAKNIQYFGAGTRLSVL.

V and J are TRBV2 and TRBJ2-5, with 10 bases matching TRBD2. The CDR3 has 15 residues. The germline gives CDR1 SNHLY, CDR2 FYNNEI. Trimming removed 6 bases from V and 1 base from J; junction bases left unmatched: 5. This chain's CDR3 is CASRGWTSGQETQYF. CDR3 nucleotide sequence: TGTGCCAGCAGGGGATGGACTAGCGGCCAAGAGACCCAGTACTTC.

This chain joins TRBV5-6 and TRBJ2-7; 10 bases map to TRBD2. V shed 1 base, J shed 2 bases, and the junction held 6 bases outside the gene matches. CDR1 and CDR2 (germline): SGHDT, YYEEEE. The CDR3 covers 16 residues. CDR3 bases: TGTGCCAGCAGCTTGCGGACTAGCGGCCGTACCTACGAGCAGTACTTC. This codes for CASSLRTSGRTYEQYF. The full variable domain, with the rest looked up from reference TRBV5-6 and TRBJ2-7, is DAGVTQSPTHLIKTRGQQVTLRCSPKSGHDTVSWYQQALGQGPQFIFQYYEEEERQRGNFPDRFSGHQFPNYSSELNVNALLLGDSALYLCASSLRTSGRTYEQYFGPGTRLTVT.

The rearrangement links TRBV7-2 to TRBJ2-3, with 8 bases that match TRBD2. The germline V gene encodes CDR1 SGHTA and CDR2 FQGNSA. J was trimmed by 0 bases and V by 5 bases; bases with no gene match: 7. The CDR3 runs 16 residues. The CDR3 loop is CASSPVTSGSTDTQYF. CDR3 in DNA: TGTGCCAGCAGCCCGGTCACTAGCGGTAGCACAGATACGCAGTATTTT.

This chain uses TRBV27 with TRBJ2-5; D is perhaps TRBD1 (6 bases). Germline values: CDR1 MNHEY, CDR2 SMNVEV (reference sequence). Trimming took off 5 bases at V and 2 bases at J, with 12 bases between the two ends. This CDR3 spans 14 amino acids. The CDR3 here is CASSRGQTQETQYF. CDR3 coding DNA: TGTGCCAGCAGTCGCGGACAGACACAAGAGACCCAGTACTTC.

The chain joins TRBV28 to TRBJ2-7; D is undetermined. Germline CDR1 is MDHEN and CDR2 is SYDVKM. V was shortened by 6 bases and J by 2 bases, with 8 bases between the two germline ends. This CDR3 has 12 amino acids. In DNA, the CDR3 is TGTGCCAGCAGCCTACTTCCCTACGAGCAGTACTTC. This codes for CASSLLPYEQYF.

V and J are TRBV5-4 and TRBJ2-7; 7 positions match TRBD1. The junction had 11 bases not matched to a gene; V was cut back by 9 bases and J by 2 bases. The germline gives CDR1 SGHNT, CDR2 YYREEE (reference sequence). This CDR3 comprises 14 residues. CDR3 sequence: CATQTGENPYEQYF. The CDR3 coding sequence is TGTGCCACCCAAACAGGGGAAAACCCCTACGAGCAGTACTTC. Supplemented by reference TRBV5-4 and TRBJ2-7, the full variable domain reads ETGVTQSPTHLIKTRGQQVTLRCSSQSGHNTVSWYQQALGQGPQFIFQYYREEENGRGNFPPRFSGLQFPNYSSELNVNALELDDSALYLCATQTGENPYEQYFGPGTRLTVT.

The rearrangement links TRBV5-1 to TRBJ2-7, with 8 bases matching TRBD1. The germline CDR1 and CDR2 sequences are SGHRS and YFSETQ. CDR3 size: 14 residues. Germline trimming cut 2 bases from V and 5 bases from J; bases unmatched to any gene: 6. The CDR3 loop is CASSFTGQDNEQYF. In DNA form, the CDR3 reads TGCGCCAGCAGCTTTACGGGACAGGACAACGAGCAGTACTTC.

This sequence joins TRBV4-2 and TRBJ2-2; TRBD1 agrees at 7 bases. Trimming took 3 bases from V and 0 from J; bases not matched to a gene: 7. The CDR3 contains 17 residues. Germline V lookup: CDR1 LGHNA, CDR2 YNFKEQ. The CDR3 reads CASSHPGTDANTGELFF. The CDR3 DNA reads TGTGCCAGCAGCCACCCCGGGACAGACGCGAACACCGGGGAGCTGTTTTTT.

This clone came up once. The J gene is TRBJ2-1, the V gene TRBV9; tentatively, D is TRBD1 (5 bases). This CDR3 has 16 residues. Germline values: CDR1 SGDLS, CDR2 YYNGEE. V was pared by 2 bases and J by 4 bases, with 16 bases between. The chain's CDR3 is CASSVSLGAGYNEQFF. CDR3 coding DNA: TGTGCCAGCAGCGTCAGCCTAGGGGCAGGGTACAATGAGCAGTTCTTC.

The rearrangement joins TRBV19 to TRBJ2-7; no definite D call. Germline V gene lookup returns CDR1 LNHDA and CDR2 SQIVND (reference sequence). V shed 3 bases and J shed 0 bases, with 12 bases lying between them. This CDR3 region has 15 residues. The CDR3 protein is CASSIEIWSSYEQYF. In DNA form, the CDR3 reads TGTGCCAGTAGTATTGAGATTTGGAGCTCCTACGAGCAGTACTTC.

The rearrangement joins TRBV5-6 to TRBJ2-5, with TRBD1 matching 9 bases. The J segment lost 5 bases and the V segment lost 5 bases, leaving 10 bases of the junction unmatched. The CDR3 is made up of 15 amino acids. CDR1 is SGHDT, CDR2 YYEEEE, per germline. CDR3 DNA: TGTGCCAGCAGTTCTGACAGGGGGGCCCCCGAGACCCAGTACTTC. Protein product: CASSSDRGAPETQYF.

This clone was seen only once. The chain carries TRBV10-2 and TRBJ2-1; D perhaps matches TRBD1 (6 bases). With 3 bases removed from V and 5 bases from J, the gap between germline ends came to 14 bases. The CDR3 extends over 15 amino acids. Germline V gene sequence: CDR1 WSHSY, CDR2 SAAADI. The CDR3 here is CASSDYDRNNNEQFF. In DNA form, the CDR3 reads TGCGCCAGCAGTGATTACGACAGGAATAACAATGAGCAGTTCTTC.

Of note for this clone: One end of the junction does not line up with germline, which may come from a read error. The same CDR3 can be traced to other DNA sequences in this sample. This sequence joins TRBV5-1 and TRBJ2-1, with 13 bases that match TRBD2. Per the germline V gene, CDR1 is SGHRS and CDR2 is YFSETQ. The CDR3 is 17 residues long. CDR3 amino acids: CASSSGTSGTLYNEQFF. The CDR3 DNA is TGTGCCAGCAGCTCCGGGACTAGCGGGACCCTCTACAATGAGCAGTTCTTC.

The chain has TRBV7-9 and TRBJ1-1; 7 positions match TRBD1. CDR3 size: 13 residues. In germline, CDR1 is SEHNR, CDR2 FQNEAQ (reference sequence). J was trimmed by 7 bases and V by 2 bases; bases with no gene match: 4. CDR3 residues: CASSLKGQREAFF. In DNA, the CDR3 is TGTGCCAGCAGCTTAAAGGGACAGCGTGAAGCTTTCTTT.

The V call is TRBV5-4, the J call TRBJ2-7; D possibly corresponds to TRBD2 (7 bases). The V end was cut by 0 bases, the J end by 2 bases, with 21 bases between. The CDR3 is 18 amino acids. Germline V gives CDR1 SGHNT, CDR2 YYREEE (reference sequence). CDR3 residues: CASSLAGIRGAGAYEQYF. The DNA for the CDR3 is TGTGCCAGCAGCTTGGCCGGGATTCGGGGGGCAGGGGCCTACGAGCAGTACTTC.

The chain combines TRBV7-2 with TRBJ2-7; TRBD2 agrees at 7 bases. Germline V gene sequence: CDR1 SGHTA, CDR2 FQGNSA. V lost 5 bases and J lost 3; bases outside the gene matches: 4. The CDR3 has 13 amino acids. The CDR3 bases are TGTGCCAGCAGCAGCGGGGCGGACTACGAGCAGTACTTC. It translates to CASSSGADYEQYF.

V and J are TRBV6-6 and TRBJ2-1; the D gene is possibly TRBD2 (5 bases). Germline V gene data show CDR1 as MNHNY and CDR2 as SVGAGI (reference sequence). This CDR3 is 14 amino acids long. Deletions cut 0 bases from V and 6 bases from J, with 9 bases between. The CDR3 sequence is CASSYSLEANEQFF. CDR3 sequence (DNA): TGTGCCAGCAGTTACTCGTTGGAGGCCAATGAGCAGTTCTTC.

This chain connects TRBV11-1 to TRBJ2-5; D gene uncertain. Germline values: CDR1 SGHAT, CDR2 FQDESV (reference sequence). V lost 2 bases and J 4 bases, leaving 5 bases between the germline ends. This CDR3 is 12 amino acids long. The CDR3 spells CASSLNRETQYF. DNA of the CDR3: TGTGCCAGCAGCTTAAATAGAGAGACCCAGTACTTC.

The V call is TRBV6-5, the J call TRBJ1-4, with D unresolved. Trimming left V 5 bases short and J 8 bases short, with 15 bases between. Germline V gene lookup returns CDR1 MNHEY and CDR2 SVGAGI. The CDR3 consists of 14 residues. CDR3 sequence reads: CASSNTLAVEKLFF. The CDR3 DNA reads TGTGCCAGCAGTAACACCCTCGCGGTGGAAAAACTGTTTTTT.

V usage is TRBV10-3 and J usage is TRBJ1-2, with TRBD1 matching over 9 bases. The CDR3 is 15 amino acids. Germline lookup yields CDR1 ENHRY and CDR2 SYGVKD. The J segment lost 0 bases and the V segment lost 6 bases, leaving 5 bases of the junction unmatched. The CDR3 coding sequence is TGTGCCATCAGCGGACAGGGGAAAGCTAACTATGGCTACACCTTC. Its protein product is CAISGQGKANYGYTF.

The rearrangement uses TRBV12-5 and TRBJ2-2, with 8 bases matching TRBD1. V dropped 4 bases and J dropped 3; count of bases not matched to a gene: 7. The CDR3 totals 16 residues. Germline CDR1 and CDR2: LGHNT and FRNRAP. CDR3 sequence: CASGSSGGADTGELFF. CDR3 nucleotide sequence: TGTGCTAGTGGTTCCTCAGGGGGCGCAGACACCGGGGAGCTGTTTTTT. The full variable domain, its missing parts supplied by reference TRBV12-5 and TRBJ2-2, is DARVTQTPRHKVTEMGQEVTMRCQPILGHNTVFWYRQTMMQGLELLAYFRNRAPLDDSGMPKDRFSAEMPDATLATLKIQPSEPRDSAVYFCASGSSGGADTGELFFGEGSRLTVL.